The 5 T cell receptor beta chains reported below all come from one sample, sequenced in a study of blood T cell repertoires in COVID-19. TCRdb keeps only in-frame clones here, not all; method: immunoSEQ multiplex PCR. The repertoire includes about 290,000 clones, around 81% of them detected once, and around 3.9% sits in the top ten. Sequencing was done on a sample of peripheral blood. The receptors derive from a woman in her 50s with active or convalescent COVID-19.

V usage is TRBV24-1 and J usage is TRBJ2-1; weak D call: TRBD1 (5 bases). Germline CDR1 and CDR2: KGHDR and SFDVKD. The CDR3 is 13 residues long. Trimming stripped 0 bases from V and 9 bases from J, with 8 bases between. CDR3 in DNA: TGTGCCACCAGTGATTTGGCCGACAGTGAGCAGTTCTTC. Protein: CATSDLADSEQFF.

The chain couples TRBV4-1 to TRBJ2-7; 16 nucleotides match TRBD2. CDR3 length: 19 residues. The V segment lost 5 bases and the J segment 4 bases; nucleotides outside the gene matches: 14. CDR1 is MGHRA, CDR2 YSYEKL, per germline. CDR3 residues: CASSNPGLAGGPYRYEQYF. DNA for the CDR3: TGCGCCAGCAGCAACCCGGGACTAGCGGGAGGGCCGTATCGGTACGAGCAGTACTTC.

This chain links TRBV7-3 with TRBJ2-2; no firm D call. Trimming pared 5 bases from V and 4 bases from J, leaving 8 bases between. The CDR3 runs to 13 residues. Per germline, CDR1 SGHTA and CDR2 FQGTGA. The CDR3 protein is CASSPPGTGELFF. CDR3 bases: TGTGCCAGCAGCCCCCCGGGCACCGGGGAGCTGTTTTTT.

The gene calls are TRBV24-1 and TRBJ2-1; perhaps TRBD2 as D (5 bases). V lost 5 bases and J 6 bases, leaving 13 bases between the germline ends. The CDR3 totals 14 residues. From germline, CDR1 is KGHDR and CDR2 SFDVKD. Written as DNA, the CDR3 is TGTGCCACCAGTGCGGCGGGTGGGATCAATGAGCAGTTCTTC. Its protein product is CATSAAGGINEQFF.

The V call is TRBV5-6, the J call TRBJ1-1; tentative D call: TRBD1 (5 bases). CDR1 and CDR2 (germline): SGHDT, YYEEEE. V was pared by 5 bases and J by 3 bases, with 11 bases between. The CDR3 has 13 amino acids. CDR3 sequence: CASRERGDTEAFF. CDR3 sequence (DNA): TGTGCCAGCAGAGAAAGGGGCGACACTGAAGCTTTCTTT.